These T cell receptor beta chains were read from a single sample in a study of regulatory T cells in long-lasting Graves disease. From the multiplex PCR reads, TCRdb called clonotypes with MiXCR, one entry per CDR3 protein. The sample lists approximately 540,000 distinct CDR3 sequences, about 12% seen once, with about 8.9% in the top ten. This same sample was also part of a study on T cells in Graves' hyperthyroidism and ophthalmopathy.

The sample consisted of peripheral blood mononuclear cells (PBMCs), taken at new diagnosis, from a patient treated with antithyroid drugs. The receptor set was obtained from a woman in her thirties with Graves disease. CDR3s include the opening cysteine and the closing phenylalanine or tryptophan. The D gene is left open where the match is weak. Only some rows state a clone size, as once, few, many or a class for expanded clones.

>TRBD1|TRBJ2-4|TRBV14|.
CASSHGQGVAKNIQYF
TGTGCCAGCAGCCACGGACAGGGTGTAGCCAAAAACATTCAGTACTTC
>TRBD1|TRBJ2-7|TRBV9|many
CASSTGTGAAQYF
TGTGCCAGCAGCACCGGGACAGGGGCGGCGCAGTACTTC
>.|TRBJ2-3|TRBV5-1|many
CASSLEGGPDTQYF
TGCGCCAGCAGCTTGGAAGGGGGGCCAGATACGCAGTATTTT
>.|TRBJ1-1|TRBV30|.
CAWRSWEDGLNTEAFF
TGTGCCTGGAGATCTTGGGAGGACGGACTGAACACTGAAGCTTTCTTT
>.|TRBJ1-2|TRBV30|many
CAWSSGGGYTF
TGTGCCTGGAGTTCCGGGGGGGGCTACACCTTC
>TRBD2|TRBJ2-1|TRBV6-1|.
CASRRSPGLAGDDEQFF
TGTGCCAGCAGAAGATCACCGGGACTAGCGGGAGATGATGAGCAGTTCTTC
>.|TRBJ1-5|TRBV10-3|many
CAISMTGGDQPQHF
TGTGCCATCAGCATGACAGGTGGGGATCAGCCCCAGCATTTT
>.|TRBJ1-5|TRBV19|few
CASSMGAPGQHF
TGTGCCAGTAGTATGGGGGCGCCGGGCCAGCATTTT
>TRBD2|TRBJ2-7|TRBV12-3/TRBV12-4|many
CASSLSLAGAYEQYF
TGTGCCAGCAGTTTATCTCTAGCGGGAGCCTACGAGCAGTACTTC
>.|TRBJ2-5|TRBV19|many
CASSLGSVAGTQYF
TGTGCCAGTAGTCTTGGGAGTGTGGCAGGGACCCAGTACTTC
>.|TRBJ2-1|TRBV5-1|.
CASSLEVYNEQFF
TGCGCCAGCAGCTTGGAGGTGTACAATGAGCAGTTCTTC
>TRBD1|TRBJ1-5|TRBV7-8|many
CASSWRQGAYSNQPQHF
TGTGCCAGCAGCTGGAGACAGGGGGCCTATAGCAATCAGCCCCAGCATTTT
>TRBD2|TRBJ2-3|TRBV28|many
CASSASGRENTDTQYF
TGTGCCAGCAGTGCTAGCGGGAGGGAAAACACAGATACGCAGTATTTT
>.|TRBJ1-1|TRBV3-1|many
CASSQDTASEAFF
TGTGCCAGCAGCCAAGATACGGCTTCCGAAGCTTTCTTT
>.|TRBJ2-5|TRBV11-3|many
CASSLDFHRFEETQYF
TGTGCCAGCAGCTTAGATTTCCACCGATTTGAGGAGACCCAGTACTTC
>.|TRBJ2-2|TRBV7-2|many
CASNLGNTGELFF
TGTGCCAGCAACCTAGGGAACACCGGGGAGCTGTTTTTT
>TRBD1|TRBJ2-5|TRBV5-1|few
CASSLAGQQETQYF
TGCGCCAGCAGCTTGGCGGGACAGCAAGAGACCCAGTACTTC
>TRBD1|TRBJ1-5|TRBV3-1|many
CASSQDRLNQPQHF
TGTGCCAGCAGCCAGGACAGGTTAAATCAGCCCCAGCATTTT
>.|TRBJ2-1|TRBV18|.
CASPPQVATSYNEQFF
TGTGCCAGCCCACCGCAGGTTGCCACCTCTTACAATGAGCAGTTCTTC
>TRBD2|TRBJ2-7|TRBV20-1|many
CSARRAGAYEQYF
TGCAGTGCTCGCCGGGCGGGAGCCTACGAGCAGTACTTC
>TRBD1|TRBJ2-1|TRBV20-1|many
CSARTRDRGLNEQFF
TGCAGTGCTAGGACAAGGGACAGGGGGTTGAATGAGCAGTTCTTC
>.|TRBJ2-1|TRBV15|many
CATSSRVSLYNEQFF
TGTGCCACCAGCAGCAGGGTTAGTCTCTACAATGAGCAGTTCTTC
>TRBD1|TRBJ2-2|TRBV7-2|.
CASSLASGGSNTGELFF
TGTGCCAGCAGCTTAGCGTCAGGGGGCTCTAACACCGGGGAGCTGTTTTTT
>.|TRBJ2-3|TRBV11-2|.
CASSLDIRTAQYF
TGTGCCAGCAGCTTAGATATCAGGACCGCGCAGTATTTT
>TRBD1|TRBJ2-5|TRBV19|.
CASSRDRLQETQYF
TGTGCCAGTAGTAGGGACAGACTTCAAGAGACCCAGTACTTC
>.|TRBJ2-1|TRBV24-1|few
CAIGDGSAKSYNEQFF
TGTGCCATTGGGGACGGGTCTGCGAAGTCCTACAATGAGCAGTTCTTC
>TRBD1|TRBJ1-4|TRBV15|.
CATSIGRDRVNEKLFF
TGTGCCACCAGCATAGGCCGGGACAGGGTAAATGAAAAACTGTTTTTT
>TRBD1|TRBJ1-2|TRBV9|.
CASSVEGRGAYGYTF
TGTGCCAGCAGCGTAGAGGGCAGGGGGGCTTATGGCTACACCTTC
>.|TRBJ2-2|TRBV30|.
CAWTGNTGELFF
TGTGCCTGGACAGGTAACACCGGGGAGCTGTTTTTT
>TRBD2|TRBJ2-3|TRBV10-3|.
CAISEGLAGDTQYF
TGTGCCATCAGTGAGGGACTAGCGGGCGATACGCAGTATTTT
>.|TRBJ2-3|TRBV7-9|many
CASSLASLRTDTQYF
TGTGCCAGCAGCTTAGCTAGCCTTCGCACAGATACGCAGTATTTT
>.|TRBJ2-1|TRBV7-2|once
CASSLLGGALANNEQFF
TGTGCCAGCAGCTTATTAGGGGGTGCCCTCGCAAACAATGAGCAGTTCTTC
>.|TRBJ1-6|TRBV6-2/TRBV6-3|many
CASSYPPQQGWDNSPLHF
TGTGCCAGCAGTTACCCCCCCCAACAGGGTTGGGATAATTCACCCCTCCACTTT
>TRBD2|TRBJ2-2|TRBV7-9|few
CASSSTDASTSALTGELFF
TGTGCCAGCAGCTCGACGGACGCGAGTACTAGCGCCCTCACCGGGGAGCTGTTTTTT
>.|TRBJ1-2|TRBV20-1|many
CSALARTSAYGYTF
TGCAGTGCGCTAGCCAGGACGTCGGCCTATGGCTACACCTTC
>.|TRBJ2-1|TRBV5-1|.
CASTAPEVYNEQFF
TGCGCCAGCACCGCCCCAGAGGTTTACAATGAGCAGTTCTTC
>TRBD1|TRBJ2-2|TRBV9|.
CASSAGQMLVGELFF
TGTGCCAGCAGCGCGGGACAGATGCTTGTAGGGGAGCTGTTTTTT
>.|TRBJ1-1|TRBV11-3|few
CASSLDDSVLGEAFF
TGTGCCAGCAGCTTAGATGACAGCGTATTGGGTGAAGCTTTCTTT
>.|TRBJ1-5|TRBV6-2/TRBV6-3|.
CASRSLRRGNQPQHF
TGTGCCAGCAGGTCTCTTAGGAGAGGCAATCAGCCCCAGCATTTT
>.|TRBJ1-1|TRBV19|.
CASSIGPGTEAFF
TGTGCCAGTAGTATTGGCCCAGGGACTGAAGCTTTCTTT
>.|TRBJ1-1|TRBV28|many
CASYLFGSLNTEAFF
TGTGCCAGCTACCTATTTGGGTCTCTGAACACTGAAGCTTTCTTT
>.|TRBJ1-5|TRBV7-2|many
CASSWGAGNQPQHF
TGTGCCAGCAGCTGGGGGGCAGGGAATCAGCCCCAGCATTTT
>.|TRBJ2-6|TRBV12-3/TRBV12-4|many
CASFHSGANVLTF
TGTGCCAGCTTTCACTCTGGGGCCAACGTCCTGACTTTC
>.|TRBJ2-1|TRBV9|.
CASSVGPAYKVHEQFF
TGTGCCAGCAGCGTAGGTCCGGCCTACAAGGTCCATGAGCAGTTCTTC
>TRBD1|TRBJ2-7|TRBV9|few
CASSVDLGTAYEQYF
TGTGCCAGCAGCGTAGATTTGGGGACAGCCTACGAGCAGTACTTC
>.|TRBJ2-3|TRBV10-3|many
CAISEPATTDTQYF
TGTGCCATCAGTGAACCGGCAACGACAGATACGCAGTATTTT
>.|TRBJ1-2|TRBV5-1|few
CASSFGTSGSLFGYTF
TGCGCCAGCAGCTTTGGGACTTCGGGATCCTTATTCGGCTACACCTTC
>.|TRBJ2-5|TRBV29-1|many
CSVYAGSQETQYF
TGCAGCGTTTATGCGGGAAGCCAAGAGACCCAGTACTTC
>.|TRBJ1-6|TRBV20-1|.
CSAVVNRYPSSNSPLHF
TGCAGTGCTGTTGTGAATCGCTATCCTTCGTCTAATTCACCCCTCCACTTT
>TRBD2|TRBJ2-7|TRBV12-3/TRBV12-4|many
CASSGSSGVVYEQYF
TGTGCCAGCAGTGGGTCCAGCGGGGTCGTCTACGAGCAGTACTTC
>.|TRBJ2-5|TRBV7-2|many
CASSRGLTPETQYF
TGTGCCAGCAGCCGCGGACTCACACCCGAGACCCAGTACTTC
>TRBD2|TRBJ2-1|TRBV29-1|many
CSVGPTSGTQQFF
TGCAGCGTTGGACCGACTAGCGGGACCCAGCAGTTCTTC
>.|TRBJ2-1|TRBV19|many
CASSIDLETSSTYNEQFF
TGTGCCAGTAGTATAGATCTTGAAACTAGCAGCACCTACAATGAGCAGTTCTTC
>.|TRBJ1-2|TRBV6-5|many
CASSYLRDWYNYGYTF
TGTGCCAGCAGTTATCTAAGGGACTGGTATAACTATGGCTACACCTTC